A single TCR beta chain is shown here with its context. The sample holds a few counts of this clonotype. What antigen it recognizes has not been identified. There are no base qualities to consult, and no much larger clone falls within one base. This specimen belongs to a study of T cells in Graves' hyperthyroidism and ophthalmopathy (dated by TCRdb to about 2019). Background for the entire study: Peripheral blood was sampled at the time of initial diagnosis, prior to any treatment. A discovery cohort of 95 to 100 patients, 43 with Graves' ophthalmopathy and approximately 55 with stable Graves' hyperthyroidism, was used to find distinguishing TCR V-J signatures. Prospective prediction of ophthalmopathy was tested in an independent validation cohort of under 20 hyperthyroidism patients and 15 to 17 patients who later progressed to ophthalmopathy. For training and testing, the roughly 93 patients in the discovery cohort were randomly divided in a 7:3 ratio. In about 6 Graves' hyperthyroidism patients, the study also compared T-cell repertoires from thyroid tissue with T-cell repertoires from blood. Once sampling was done, hyperthyroidism patients were given methimazole at a starting dose of 30 mg daily, whereas ophthalmopathy patients were given high-dose intravenous methylprednisolone. The paper reports TCR Vbeta CDR3 sequencing of some 140 peripheral blood samples: approximately 41 ophthalmopathy, roughly 74 hyperthyroidism and around 17 progressor patients. What the work shows at the level of the full study, not this receptor alone: In validation, progression to ophthalmopathy was predicted by the model with around 71% sensitivity and approximately 78% specificity, a median of roughly 6 months before onset. A 13 V-J signature model separated ophthalmopathy from stable hyperthyroidism, with 87.88% sensitivity and roughly 82% specificity in cross-validation and 80%/75% in testing. No statistical method was used to set the sample size in advance, and investigators knew the group allocation. Blood samples also contained most of the expanded thyroid clonotypes (frequency above 0.001), which suggests that blood repertoires may reflect thyroid immune responses.

Trimming takes 1 base off V and 7 bases off J; junction bases not matched to a gene: 14. The CDR3 contains 18 residues, cysteine and phenylalanine counted. The entry retains the CDR3 DNA only, 54 bases that are in frame from base 1. The germline V gene (reference sequence) yields LNHDA for CDR1 and SQIVND for CDR2. Stable Graves' hyperthyroidism was defined as no progression to ophthalmopathy during 18 months of follow-up. Hyperthyroidism patients were newly diagnosed, with disease duration under 2 months, and aged 18 to 65 years. The study excluded patients with uncontrolled infections, other autoimmune diseases, pregnancy or lactation. Diagnoses relied on clinical symptoms, serum thyroxine and TRAb, thyroid ultrasound and orbital computed tomography. Ficoll-Paque density gradient centrifugation was used to isolate PBMCs from around 9.1 ml of fresh peripheral blood. Total RNA was extracted with Trizol reagent, and quality was checked on an Agilent 2100 Bioanalyzer.

The TCR beta CDR3 regions were amplified from RNA transcripts. For the first round of RT-PCR on the TCR CDR3, the HTBI primer set was used together with the Qiagen OneStep RT-PCR kit. A second multiplex PCR round built the libraries, followed by size selection and purification. Sequencing of the libraries was done on an Illumina HiSeq2000 using paired-end 100 bp reads. Concerning the study's data processing: SOAPnuke was used to process the raw data, with reads discarded if the reads contained adapters or uncalled bases, had a mean Phred below 15, or lacked an exact constant-primer or identifier match. High-quality paired reads were merged with COPE v1.2.5, and unique nucleotide sequences were defined as clonotypes. Clonotypes were aligned to IMGT TRBV, TRBD and TRBJ reference segments using MiTCR v1.1. The analysis included only V-J combinations with a frequency above 0.0001, which together covered approximately 99% of the repertoires. A TCS score was defined as the ratio of F50 (clonal expansion) to E x V (chaos), with BLOSUM62-based TCRdist applied between CDR3 peptides within each V-J. Welch's t-statistics and random forest reduced fewer than 600 V-J features to 13, which were used in a naive Bayes classifier (R e1071). TCRdb handled the public reads itself, with Q25 trimming in fastp and clone calling in MiXCR, and kept productive beta chains. Each CDR3 protein gets just one entry, which takes the most common genes and DNA from the rows behind it. For this entry, the V and J calls and clone size follow TCRdb and not the study's own pipeline. This sample gives a few hundred thousand distinct CDR3 sequences in total; 15% to 19% of them show up just once. Together, the top ten hold 7.5% to 9% of the sample.

This chain joins TRBV19 to TRBJ2-1; TRBD2 lines up with 9 middle nucleotides. The sequence came from a young woman with Graves' hyperthyroidism. Sequences were obtained from blood. The DNA sequence follows: TGTGCCAGTAGTATAGTTCCCGTGGCGGGAGGGCGAGGAAATGAGCAGTTCTTC. It translates to CASSIVPVAGGRGNEQFF.